This TCR beta chain appears in the sequencing data of a study of read filtering for tumor transcriptome and immune sequencing. Study details: Patients were about 17 male and some 15 female, mean age 65.9 years, range roughly 47 to 80. 8 or 9 patients were R-ISS I, 16 were R-ISS II, roughly 7 were R-ISS III.

A remark on this clonotype: A read error may explain this, as a much larger clone is one base away.

Molecular barcoded adaptors covering alpha/delta and beta/gamma chains were used on about 390 ng RNA. TCRdb reprocessed the reads with MiXCR, giving one entry per CDR3 protein. The top ten hold around 16% of the sample, which has about 58,000 distinct CDR3 sequences, approximately 13% seen once. Germline CDR1 reads DFQATT; CDR2 reads SNEGSKA (reference sequence). Trimming removed 4 bases from V and 6 bases from J; junction bases left unmatched: 8. The length of the CDR3 is 15 residues. Sequencing used a population of CD138-negative cells sorted from bone marrow. This clonotype was obtained from a donor at least 40 years old with multiple myeloma. V is TRBV20-1 and J is TRBJ2-2, with 10 bases identical to TRBD2. The CDR3 coding sequence is TGCAGTGCTAAAGATCTGGGACTAGCGCCCGGGGAGCTGTTTTTT. This codes for CSAKDLGLAPGELFF.